This TCR beta chain stems from a study of T-cell reconstitution after alpha-beta-depleted transplantation in children. For TCRbeta, the library was prepared with unique molecular identifiers. TCRdb re-analysed the PCR reads in MiXCR, keeping a single row per CDR3 protein. This table holds some 200,000 distinct CDR3 sequences, roughly 15% found once. Germline loops: CDR1 SEHNR, CDR2 FQNEAQ (reference sequence). CDR3 size: 15 residues. The V and J ends lost 0 bases and 4 bases respectively, with 10 bases between them. The TCR comes from a human donor who donated a stem cell graft to a child with acute lymphoblastic leukemia. The specimen was PBMCs from the stem cell graft donor, collected from the stem cell graft. The rearrangement links TRBV7-9 to TRBJ2-1; a weak D match, TRBD1 (6 bases). This chain's CDR3 is CASSLAIGQYNEQFF. The CDR3 DNA reads as TGTGCCAGCAGCTTAGCCATTGGACAGTACAATGAGCAGTTCTTC.